This T cell receptor beta chain was captured by sequencing in a study of T-cell memory formation after mild COVID-19. Whole-study context: TCR clusters showed largely donor specificity. General study findings and limits: In pre-infection memory, a portion of responding clones appeared, which suggested that cross-reactive memory joined.

Trimming left V 1 base short and J 8 bases short, with 6 bases between. From germline, CDR1 is SEHNR and CDR2 FQNEAQ (reference sequence). This CDR3 is 12 amino acids long. The TCR alpha and TCR beta cDNA libraries, bearing sample barcodes and UMIs, were generated by 5'RACE using constant-segment primers. TCRdb reprocessed the 5' RACE reads with MiXCR, giving one entry per CDR3 protein. The sample has approximately 150,000 distinct CDR3 sequences; 14% are singletons. This clonotype came up a few times. Its target is unknown. The clonotype comes from an adult woman who had mild COVID-19 (a few samples of this study predate the infection). Cell type and time point are not known. This chain uses TRBV7-9 with TRBJ1-5; D is ambiguous. The sample taken for sequencing was PBMCs or a T cell subset sorted from them (not recorded which). The CDR3 sequence is CASSLGREPQHF. CDR3 DNA: TGTGCCAGCAGCTTAGGACGGGAGCCCCAGCATTTT.